Listed below are T cell receptor beta chains from one sample, sequenced in a study of PD-L1 blockade in urothelial cancer. Profiling relied on immunoSEQ multiplex PCR, and the TCRdb table lists in-frame clones only, not all of them. There are about 49,000 clones in the sample; around 74% occur only once, and 10% lies in the top ten. The material was PBMCs, obtained around atezolizumab (anti-PD-L1) treatment. The receptor set was obtained from an older man with urothelial cancer. CDR3s include the opening cysteine and the closing phenylalanine or tryptophan. The D gene is left open where the match is weak. The size entry is marked missing in some rows and otherwise reads once, few, many or a size class.

TRBD2,TRBJ2-2,TRBV18,.,CASSPSGTSGSEAGELFF,TGTGCCAGCTCACCCTCCGGGACTAGCGGGAGCGAGGCCGGGGAGCTGTTTTTT
TRBD2,TRBJ2-1,TRBV5-1,.,CASTLLAGGPGLNEQFF,TGCGCCAGCACCCTACTAGCGGGAGGGCCCGGTTTAAATGAGCAGTTCTTC
.,TRBJ2-3,TRBV11-3,.,CASSLAPGTDTQYF,TGTGCCAGCAGCTTAGCCCCCGGGACAGATACGCAGTATTTT
.,TRBJ1-2,TRBV7-9,few,CASSLDVQEANYGYTF,TGTGCCAGCAGCTTAGACGTCCAGGAGGCTAACTATGGCTACACCTTC
.,TRBJ1-1,TRBV19,.,CASSILWRNTEAFF,TGTGCCAGTAGTATACTGTGGAGGAACACTGAAGCTTTCTTT
TRBD2,TRBJ2-7,TRBV6-1,.,CASSEAGGSASSEQYF,TGTGCCAGCAGTGAAGCTGGCGGGAGCGCCTCGAGCGAGCAGTACTTC
.,TRBJ1-1,TRBV5-1,.,CASREAGGRTLNTEAFF,TGCGCCAGCAGGGAGGCGGGGGGTCGGACTTTGAACACTGAAGCTTTCTTT
.,TRBJ2-2,TRBV2,.,CASSEAGQENTGELFF,TGTGCCAGCAGTGAAGCGGGTCAGGAAAACACCGGGGAGCTGTTTTTT
.,TRBJ1-5,TRBV2,.,CASSEGQINQPQHF,TGTGCCAGCAGTGAAGGGCAGATCAATCAGCCCCAGCATTTT
TRBD1,TRBJ1-5,TRBV19,few,CASSIGTGAFKRPQHF,TGTGCCAGTAGTATTGGGACAGGGGCCTTTAAGCGGCCCCAGCATTTT
TRBD1,TRBJ2-7,TRBV7-9,.,CASSSGTGAYEQYF,TGTGCCAGCAGTTCCGGGACAGGGGCCTACGAGCAGTACTTC
TRBD1,TRBJ1-5,TRBV6-1,.,CASGQGKNQPQHF,TGTGCTTCGGGACAGGGGAAAAATCAGCCCCAGCATTTT
.,TRBJ2-1,TRBV27,.,CASGRRAGNNEQFF,TGTGCCAGCGGGAGGAGAGCAGGGAACAATGAGCAGTTCTTC
TRBD1,TRBJ1-5,TRBV28,.,CASSSSGGNGHF,TGTGCCAGCAGTTCCTCAGGGGGCAACGGACATTTT
TRBD1,TRBJ1-5,TRBV19,.,CASSYRDSDQPQHF,TGTGCCAGTAGTTACCGGGACAGTGATCAGCCCCAGCATTTT
TRBD2,TRBJ2-5,TRBV6-1,.,CASRAGVEETQYF,TGTGCCAGCAGGGCGGGAGTGGAGGAGACCCAGTACTTC
TRBD2,TRBJ2-1,TRBV7-9,.,CASSPNQRLAGYNEQFF,TGTGCCAGCAGCCCGAACCAGCGACTAGCGGGGTACAATGAGCAGTTCTTC
.,TRBJ2-1,TRBV7-2,.,CASSLAGQTYNEQFF,TGTGCCAGCAGCTTAGCCGGTCAAACCTACAATGAGCAGTTCTTC
TRBD1,TRBJ2-6,TRBV4-1,.,CASSPGQGDAGANVLTF,TGCGCCAGCAGCCCCGGACAGGGGGACGCTGGGGCCAACGTCCTGACTTTC
.,TRBJ1-4,TRBV2,.,CASSAGRRDEKLFF,TGTGCCAGCAGTGCAGGGCGGAGAGATGAAAAACTGTTTTTT
.,TRBJ2-1,TRBV7-2,.,CASSLVPQAEQFF,TGTGCCAGCAGCTTAGTTCCACAGGCGGAGCAGTTCTTC
TRBD2,TRBJ2-5,TRBV30,.,CAWSGGTGQETQYF,TGTGCCTGGAGCGGGGGGACTGGTCAAGAGACCCAGTACTTC
.,TRBJ1-2,TRBV5-1,.,CASSPVADSYGYTF,TGCGCCAGCAGCCCCGTTGCCGACAGCTATGGCTACACCTTC
.,TRBJ2-1,TRBV7-2,.,CASSLAVQNEQFF,TGTGCCAGCAGCTTAGCGGTGCAGAATGAGCAGTTCTTC
TRBD1,TRBJ1-2,TRBV28,.,CASSLSTSAGGYGYTF,TGTGCCAGCAGTTTATCCACGTCCGCAGGGGGCTATGGCTACACCTTC
TRBD2,TRBJ2-1,TRBV5-5,.,CASSDGLADEQFF,TGTGCCAGCAGCGACGGACTAGCGGACGAGCAGTTCTTC
.,TRBJ1-2,TRBV5-1,few,CASSLEPGMMDGYTF,TGCGCCAGCAGCTTGGAACCAGGGATGATGGATGGCTACACCTTC
TRBD1,TRBJ1-3,TRBV5-1,.,CASSPGQPSGNTIYF,TGCGCCAGCAGCCCGGGACAGCCCTCTGGAAACACCATATATTTT
.,TRBJ2-2,TRBV5-1,.,CASSFTVSAGTGELFF,TGCGCCAGCAGCTTTACAGTTAGCGCGGGGACCGGGGAGCTGTTTTTT
TRBD1,TRBJ2-6,TRBV10-3,.,CAIRPGTGTLWANVLTF,TGTGCCATCAGGCCGGGGACAGGGACCCTATGGGCCAACGTCCTGACTTTC
.,TRBJ2-2,TRBV5-1,once,CASSDQSGSGELFF,TGCGCCAGCAGCGACCAGTCAGGGTCCGGGGAGCTGTTTTTT
.,TRBJ1-3,TRBV5-1,.,CASSLGQGNTIYF,TGCGCCAGCAGCTTGGGACAGGGAAACACCATATATTTT
.,TRBJ2-5,TRBV18,.,CASSPHRETQYF,TGTGCCAGCTCACCACACCGGGAGACCCAGTACTTC
TRBD2,TRBJ2-1,TRBV6-6,.,CASKRLAFNEQFF,TGTGCCAGCAAGAGACTAGCCTTCAATGAGCAGTTCTTC
.,TRBJ2-7,TRBV5-4,once,CASSPLSRAYEQYF,TGTGCCAGCAGCCCCCTATCGAGGGCCTACGAGCAGTACTTC
.,TRBJ1-1,TRBV2,.,CASTFSTGNTEAFF,TGTGCCAGCACCTTTTCGACAGGGAACACTGAAGCTTTCTTT
.,TRBJ1-4,TRBV30,.,CAWSQGTNEKLFF,TGTGCCTGGAGCCAGGGAACTAATGAAAAACTGTTTTTT
.,TRBJ1-5,TRBV6-1,.,CASSGGQTGTRQPQHF,TGTGCCAGCAGTGGGGGGCAAACAGGGACGAGACAGCCCCAGCATTTT
.,TRBJ1-5,TRBV6-5,.,CASSYSGVPNQPQHF,TGTGCCAGCAGTTATTCCGGGGTCCCAAATCAGCCCCAGCATTTT